One sample yielded the 21 T cell receptor beta chains listed below, sequenced in a study of cytomegalovirus exposure and HLA in healthy donors. Primers: 60 Vbeta forward and 13 Jbeta reverse. The method was immunoSEQ multiplex PCR; TCRdb's version includes in-frame clones alone and lacks a portion of them. Counted here are nearly 300,000 clones, roughly 85% occurring once; the ten biggest clones make up almost 4%. Specimen: PBMCs. Source of these receptors: a man aged 40-49 years in good health and CMV-seropositive.

The chain links TRBV27 to TRBJ2-7, with D uncertain. The CDR3 runs 13 residues. The V gene's germline CDR1 is MNHEY and CDR2 SMNVEV (reference sequence). V lost 8 bases to trimming and J lost 0 bases, with 11 bases between them. The CDR3 here is CASALKRSYEQYF. The CDR3 DNA sequence: TGTGCCAGCGCGCTCAAGCGCTCCTACGAGCAGTACTTC.

This clone was found once. V gene TRBV28 combines with J gene TRBJ2-5; 7 bases match TRBD1. Germline-derived CDR1 and CDR2 are MDHEN and SYDVKM. V was pared by 4 bases and J by 2 bases, with 10 bases of the junction left unmatched. There are 16 residues in the CDR3. CDR3 in amino acids: CASSSSGTAYQETQYF. As DNA, the CDR3 is TGTGCCAGCAGTTCGTCCGGGACAGCATATCAAGAGACCCAGTACTTC.

The chain recombines TRBV28 with TRBJ2-7, with 9 positions matching TRBD1. In germline, CDR1 is MDHEN, CDR2 SYDVKM. This CDR3 contains 12 residues. V was clipped by 11 bases and J by 2 bases; unmatched bases: 4. In nucleotides, the CDR3 is TGTGCCGCGGGACAGGGACCCTACGAGCAGTACTTC. It codes for CAAGQGPYEQYF.

The chain recombines TRBV29-1 with TRBJ2-1, with D possibly being TRBD2 (5 bases). Per germline, CDR1 SQVTM and CDR2 ANQGSEA. The length of the CDR3 is 13 residues. The V end lost 4 bases, the J end lost 9 bases, and 16 bases lay between the germline ends. CDR3 bases: TGCAGCGTTGTATCGAGGGCCATAAGTGAGCAGTTCTTC. This codes for CSVVSRAISEQFF.

This clone was detected a few times. This chain joins TRBV4-2 and TRBJ1-5; 7 bases are a match to TRBD1. V was pared by 2 bases and J by 4 bases, with 5 bases of the junction left unmatched. CDR1 and CDR2 (germline): LGHNA, YNFKEQ. There are 15 residues in the CDR3. This chain's CDR3 is CASSQRQGQNQPQHF. The CDR3 region has the DNA TGTGCCAGCAGCCAAAGACAGGGACAAAATCAGCCCCAGCATTTT.

V gene TRBV30 combines with J gene TRBJ1-2; D might be TRBD1 (6 bases). Germline assignment: CDR1 GTSNPN and CDR2 SVGIG (reference sequence). V was pared by 0 bases and J by 1 base, with 21 bases between. The CDR3 length is 18 residues. The DNA for the CDR3 is TGTGCCTGGAGTGTAATGAGGGGGAAAGCTGTCCTTAACTATGGCTACACCTTC. This codes for CAWSVMRGKAVLNYGYTF.

V and J are TRBV7-2 and TRBJ1-2, with 9 positions matching TRBD1. CDR3 length equals 13 residues. The V gene end was trimmed by 5 bases and the J gene end by 5 bases; junction bases not matched to a gene: 3. CDR1 is SGHTA, CDR2 FQGNSA, per germline. The CDR3 bases are TGTGCCAGCAGCAGCGGACAGGGGTATGGCTACACCTTC. Protein: CASSSGQGYGYTF.

This clone occurred once. The chain combines TRBV5-4 with TRBJ2-6, with no clear D. CDR3 length: 15 amino acids. Trimming left V 2 bases short and J 1 base short, with 7 bases between. Germline V lookup: CDR1 SGHNT, CDR2 YYREEE (reference sequence). CDR3: CASSFLGSGANVLTF. The CDR3 coding sequence is TGTGCCAGCAGCTTTCTAGGATCTGGGGCCAACGTCCTGACTTTC. Complete variable domain (other parts from reference TRBV5-4 and TRBJ2-6): ETGVTQSPTHLIKTRGQQVTLRCSSQSGHNTVSWYQQALGQGPQFIFQYYREEENGRGNFPPRFSGLQFPNYSSELNVNALELDDSALYLCASSFLGSGANVLTFGAGSRLTVL.

V usage is TRBV11-2 and J usage is TRBJ2-7; D perhaps matches TRBD1 (7 bases). CDR3 length: 12 residues. Germline-derived CDR1 and CDR2 are SGHAT and FQNNGV. The V end was cut by 6 bases, the J end by 5 bases, with 11 bases between. The CDR3 DNA follows: TGTGCCAGCAGGCCCAGGGGGGACGAGCAGTACTTC. Its translation is CASRPRGDEQYF.

This clone came up many times. This chain connects TRBV15 to TRBJ1-1, with 9 nucleotides matching TRBD1. J lost 3 bases, V lost 2 bases, and 4 bases had no gene match. The CDR3 length is 15 residues. Germline V gives CDR1 LNHNV, CDR2 YYDKDF (reference sequence). The CDR3, as DNA: TGTGCCACCAGCAGACTTAGACAGGGGGACACTGAAGCTTTCTTT. Encoded protein: CATSRLRQGDTEAFF.

This clone was recorded only once. The sample has other DNA sequences that encode this CDR3 too. The chain joins TRBV5-1 to TRBJ2-1; 13 bases are a match to TRBD2. J lost 5 bases, V lost 0 bases, and 5 bases had no gene match. The CDR3 totals 17 residues. Germline V gene lookup returns CDR1 SGHRS and CDR2 YFSETQ. The CDR3 here is CASSLGTSGRVNNEQFF. The CDR3 nucleotides are TGCGCCAGCAGCTTGGGGACTAGCGGGAGAGTAAACAATGAGCAGTTCTTC.

The rearrangement joins TRBV5-1 to TRBJ2-2; D call uncertain. CDR1 and CDR2 (germline): SGHRS, YFSETQ. Between the trimmed V and J ends, which lost 3 bases and 8 bases, there was a span of 8 bases. The CDR3 extends over 12 amino acids. CDR3 protein: CASSSPPGELFF. For the CDR3, the DNA is TGCGCCAGCAGCTCCCCCCCGGGGGAGCTGTTTTTT.

The V gene is TRBV27, the J gene TRBJ2-1; D is perhaps TRBD1 (6 bases). The CDR3 loop spans 17 amino acids. The V end lost 2 bases, the J end lost 8 bases, and 22 bases lay between the germline ends. CDR1 is MNHEY and CDR2 is SMNVEV in the germline V gene (reference sequence). This CDR3 reads CASSLRMTEQGFYEQFF. In DNA, the CDR3 is TGTGCCAGCAGTTTAAGGATGACCGAGCAGGGGTTCTATGAGCAGTTCTTC.

This sequence joins TRBV9 and TRBJ2-5; D may be TRBD2 (7 bases). V lost 7 bases, J lost 5 bases, and 21 bases lay in between. This CDR3 is built from 15 residues. Germline CDR1 and CDR2: SGDLS and YYNGEE. The CDR3 DNA is TGTGCCAGCGGAGAGGGGGGGCAGTTTGGGGAGACCCAGTACTTC. It encodes CASGEGGQFGETQYF.

The rearrangement uses TRBV15 and TRBJ1-5; unclear D gene. Germline V gives CDR1 LNHNV, CDR2 YYDKDF (reference sequence). The germline V and J ends were trimmed by 2 bases and 3 bases, with 14 bases remaining between them. This CDR3 spans 16 amino acids. CDR3 coding DNA: TGTGCCACCAGCAGAAATCGCGGGGTCATCAATCAGCCCCAGCATTTT. As protein: CATSRNRGVINQPQHF.

This clone showed up just a few times. The chain is built from TRBV5-4 and TRBJ1-6; D possibly corresponds to TRBD1 (5 bases). The germline CDR1 and CDR2 sequences are SGHNT and YYREEE (reference sequence). The CDR3 is 14 residues long. Trimming pared 1 base from V and 6 bases from J, leaving 8 bases between. CDR3: CASSLQGTNSPLHF. The DNA of the CDR3 is TGTGCCAGCAGCTTGCAGGGAACTAATTCACCCCTCCACTTT.

J is TRBJ2-3 and V is TRBV5-1; 7 positions match TRBD1. The germline gives CDR1 SGHRS, CDR2 YFSETQ. V shed 4 bases, J shed 4 bases, and the junction held 6 bases outside the gene matches. There are 14 residues in the CDR3. The CDR3 coding sequence is TGCGCCAGCAGCAGAGACAGGGCCCCAGATACGCAGTATTTT. Amino acids: CASSRDRAPDTQYF.

V is TRBV6-1 and J is TRBJ1-3; D unresolved. The CDR3 loop spans 16 amino acids. Germline assignment: CDR1 MNHNS and CDR2 SASEGT. Trimming left V 0 bases short and J 4 bases short, with 13 bases between. CDR3 in DNA: TGTGCCAGCAGTGAAGCATGGGCGGGATCCGGAAACACCATATATTTT. Encoded protein: CASSEAWAGSGNTIYF.

There are a few counts of this clone. The chain joins TRBV4-2 to TRBJ1-3; 7 bases match TRBD1. CDR1 and CDR2 from the germline V gene are LGHNA and YNFKEQ. The CDR3 has 14 amino acids. The trim removed 5 bases at V and 0 bases at J, leaving 1 base unmatched. The CDR3 nucleotides read TGTGCCAGCAGCGACAGGGTCTCTGGAAACACCATATATTTT. It yields the protein CASSDRVSGNTIYF.

The chain has TRBV28 and TRBJ1-2; TRBD1 agrees at 9 bases. From germline, CDR1 is MDHEN and CDR2 SYDVKM. The junction had 11 bases not matched to a gene; V was cut back by 2 bases and J by 7 bases. This CDR3 is 16 amino acids long. The CDR3 DNA sequence: TGTGCCAGCAGTTTAAGTTCAACAGGGGGCGCGGGTGGCTACACCTTC. Protein: CASSLSSTGGAGGYTF.

The V call is TRBV7-2, the J call TRBJ1-3; D gene ambiguous. Germline loops: CDR1 SGHTA, CDR2 FQGNSA. Trimming removed 4 bases at V and 0 bases at J, with 13 bases between. CDR3 length: 16 amino acids. CDR3 in amino acids: CASSSAVRSSGNTIYF. CDR3 nucleotide sequence: TGTGCCAGCAGCTCGGCCGTACGGAGCTCTGGAAACACCATATATTTT.